The 18 T cell receptor beta chains below come from one sample, sequenced in a study of blood T cell repertoires in COVID-19. Sequencing used immunoSEQ multiplex PCR; TCRdb keeps in-frame clones, though not all of them. The sample contains 150,000 to 200,000 clones, approximately 73% of which appear only once. Sample: PBMCs or T cells enriched from blood (not recorded which). The source is a woman between 45 and 60 years old with acute COVID-19.

This chain connects TRBV9 to TRBJ1-6; possible D gene TRBD1, 6 bases. CDR3 length: 14 residues. CDR1 is SGDLS, CDR2 YYNGEE, per germline. V was cut by 0 bases and J by 10 bases, with 11 bases left in between. CDR3 DNA: TGTGCCAGCAGCGTAGCTGAGGGGGGGTCACCCCTCCACTTT. Amino acid sequence: CASSVAEGGSPLHF. Supplemented by reference TRBV9 and TRBJ1-6, the full variable domain reads DSGVTQTPKHLITATGQRVTLRCSPRSGDLSVYWYQQSLDQGLQFLIQYYNGEERAKGNILERFSAQQFPDLHSELNLSSLELGDSALYFCASSVAEGGSPLHFGNGTRLTVT.

V and J are TRBV7-9 and TRBJ1-1; D gene uncertain. The CDR3 totals 13 residues. V was cut by 1 base and J by 0 bases, with 3 bases left in between. Per the germline V gene, CDR1 is SEHNR and CDR2 is FQNEAQ (reference sequence). The CDR3 DNA reads TGTGCCAGCAGCTTAGACATGAACACTGAAGCTTTCTTT. Translating it yields CASSLDMNTEAFF.

The V gene is TRBV4-1, the J gene TRBJ2-1; 16 bases agree with TRBD2. The CDR3 totals 16 residues. V gave up 3 bases and J gave up 7 bases; unmatched junction bases: 3. Per germline, CDR1 MGHRA and CDR2 YSYEKL. CDR3 amino acids: CASSQGTSGGVNEQFF. The CDR3 nucleotides read TGCGCCAGCAGCCAGGGGACTAGCGGGGGGGTTAATGAGCAGTTCTTC.

The chain employs TRBV27 and TRBJ2-7; 8 bases agree with TRBD2. V was pared by 5 bases and J by 4 bases, with 7 bases of the junction left unmatched. Germline V CDR1 and CDR2: MNHEY, SMNVEV (reference sequence). The CDR3 extends over 14 amino acids. For the CDR3, the DNA is TGTGCCAGCAGTCCTCAAGCGGGGGAGTACGAGCAGTACGTC. This sequence encodes CASSPQAGEYEQYV.

The chain carries TRBV5-4 and TRBJ1-1, with 7 bases that match TRBD1. Germline loops: CDR1 SGHNT, CDR2 YYREEE (reference sequence). The CDR3 runs to 17 residues. Unmatched junction bases numbered 8, after V lost 0 bases and J lost 0 bases. CDR3: CASSLEGALFMNTEAFF. The CDR3 DNA reads as TGTGCCAGCAGCTTGGAGGGGGCGCTTTTTATGAACACTGAAGCTTTCTTT.

This chain links TRBV7-3 with TRBJ2-5; possible D gene TRBD1, 6 bases. The length of the CDR3 is 15 residues. The V end was cut by 5 bases, the J end by 2 bases, with 15 bases between. Germline V gives CDR1 SGHTA, CDR2 FQGTGA. The CDR3 DNA sequence: TGTGCCAGCAGCCCTCAAACAGGGACACAAGAGACCCAGTACTTC. It codes for CASSPQTGTQETQYF.

J is TRBJ1-5 and V is TRBV5-1; 7 positions match TRBD1. V lost 1 base to trimming and J lost 3 bases; unmatched junction nucleotides: 4. The CDR3 loop spans 15 amino acids. Germline V gives CDR1 SGHRS, CDR2 YFSETQ. CDR3 bases: TGCGCCAGCAGCTTGACAGGGGTGAACAATCAGCCCCAGCATTTT. As protein: CASSLTGVNNQPQHF.

This clone has just one count. The chain has TRBV5-6 and TRBJ2-7; D call uncertain. V shed 0 bases and J shed 2 bases, with 12 bases lying between them. Germline V lookup: CDR1 SGHDT, CDR2 YYEEEE. The CDR3 totals 15 residues. CDR3 sequence (DNA): TGTGCCAGCAGCTTGGCCTTAACTGGAGCCTACGAGCAGTACGTC. Its translation is CASSLALTGAYEQYV.

The chain is built from TRBV19 and TRBJ1-2; maybe TRBD1 (5 bases). The CDR3 runs to 13 residues. The germline V gene encodes CDR1 LNHDA and CDR2 SQIVND (reference sequence). V dropped 5 bases and J dropped 3 bases, with 10 bases sitting between them. In DNA form, the CDR3 reads TGTGCCAGTAGTTCGACAGTGGACTATGGCTACACCTTC. It is translated as CASSSTVDYGYTF. Using reference TRBV19 and TRBJ1-2 for the parts outside the CDR3, the full variable domain is DGGITQSPKYLFRKEGQNVTLSCEQNLNHDAMYWYRQDPGQGLRLIYYSQIVNDFQKGDIAEGYSVSREKKESFPLTVTSAQKNPTAFYLCASSSTVDYGYTFGSGTRLTVV.

This clone turned up a few times. The chain is built from TRBV6-2 or TRBV6-3 and TRBJ2-3; no definite D call. This CDR3 is built from 14 residues. With 0 bases removed from V and 6 bases from J, the gap between germline ends came to 10 bases. Germline V lookup: CDR1 MNHEY, CDR2 SVGEGT. CDR3: CASSYSSGSDTQYF. The CDR3 DNA sequence: TGTGCCAGCAGTTACTCGAGTGGTTCGGATACGCAGTATTTT.

The chain has TRBV5-1 and TRBJ2-4; 7 nucleotides align to TRBD1. The CDR3 is 15 amino acids. J lost 7 bases, V lost 3 bases, and 10 bases had no gene match. CDR1 is SGHRS, CDR2 YFSETQ, per germline. This chain's CDR3 is CASSYPQGKINIQYF. For the CDR3, the DNA is TGCGCCAGCAGCTATCCACAGGGGAAGATTAACATTCAGTACTTC. The full variable domain, rest sourced from reference TRBV5-1 and TRBJ2-4, is KAGVTQTPRYLIKTRGQQVTLSCSPISGHRSVSWYQQTPGQGLQFLFEYFSETQRNKGNFPGRFSGRQFSNSRSEMNVSTLELGDSALYLCASSYPQGKINIQYFGAGTRLSVL.

This chain connects TRBV5-5 to TRBJ1-5; TRBD1 might be the D (6 bases). CDR3 length: 15 amino acids. The germline CDR1 and CDR2 sequences are SGHKS and YYEKEE (reference sequence). V was pared by 5 bases and J by 0 bases, with 12 bases between. The CDR3 region has the DNA TGTGCCAGCAGTACTGGACAGCATAGCAATCAGCCCCAGCATTTT. Protein sequence: CASSTGQHSNQPQHF.

The rearrangement uses TRBV7-9 and TRBJ1-3; TRBD1 is a possible D gene (5 bases). The CDR3 is 14 residues long. Germline CDR1 is SEHNR and CDR2 is FQNEAQ (reference sequence). V lost 0 bases to trimming and J lost 4 bases, with 7 bases between them. In DNA form, the CDR3 reads TGTGCCAGCAGCTTAGCAGGGGTAGGAAACACCATATATTTT. It is translated as CASSLAGVGNTIYF.

The J gene is TRBJ2-5, the V gene TRBV5-5; D gene unclear. Germline V gene sequence: CDR1 SGHKS, CDR2 YYEKEE (reference sequence). CDR3 length equals 16 residues. Trimming stripped 3 bases from V and 2 bases from J, with 17 bases between. In DNA form, the CDR3 reads TGTGCCAGCAGCTCGAGCGTAGTGGTGAGACAAGAGACCCAGTACTTC. This codes for CASSSSVVVRQETQYF.

The chain couples TRBV6-5 to TRBJ1-2; no firm D call. Trimming took off 6 bases at V and 5 bases at J, with 10 bases between the two ends. This CDR3 comprises 12 residues. CDR1 and CDR2 (germline): MNHEY, SVGAGI. The CDR3 coding sequence is TGTGCCAGCAGCTTACAATCGTATGGCTACACCTTC. Its translation is CASSLQSYGYTF.

By share of the sample, this clone is large. J is TRBJ2-5 and V is TRBV10-1, with a possible D match to TRBD1 (5 bases). The CDR3 spans 19 residues. The germline gives CDR1 WNHNN, CDR2 SYGVQD (reference sequence). Trimming took off 2 bases at V and 0 bases at J, with 22 bases between the two ends. The CDR3 DNA is TGCGCCAGCAGTGAGCGGTTGGGGCGGACGCTCGAGGACCAAGAGACCCAGTACTTC. Encoded protein: CASSERLGRTLEDQETQYF.

This rearrangement joins TRBV12-3 or TRBV12-4 to TRBJ2-5; D remains ambiguous. Trimming removed 9 bases at V and 6 bases at J, with 5 bases between. The CDR3 covers 9 residues. For the CDR3, the DNA is TGTGCCAGACAAAAGACCCAGTACTTC. This gives the protein CARQKTQYF.

The gene calls are TRBV6-5 and TRBJ1-5; no reliable D call. The germline gives CDR1 MNHEY, CDR2 SVGAGI. This CDR3 comprises 15 residues. V was pared by 6 bases and J by 2 bases, with 14 bases between. CDR3 nucleotide sequence: TGTGCCAGCAGCCCCGGGAGGGATGGCAATCAGCCCCAGCATTTT. This sequence encodes CASSPGRDGNQPQHF.